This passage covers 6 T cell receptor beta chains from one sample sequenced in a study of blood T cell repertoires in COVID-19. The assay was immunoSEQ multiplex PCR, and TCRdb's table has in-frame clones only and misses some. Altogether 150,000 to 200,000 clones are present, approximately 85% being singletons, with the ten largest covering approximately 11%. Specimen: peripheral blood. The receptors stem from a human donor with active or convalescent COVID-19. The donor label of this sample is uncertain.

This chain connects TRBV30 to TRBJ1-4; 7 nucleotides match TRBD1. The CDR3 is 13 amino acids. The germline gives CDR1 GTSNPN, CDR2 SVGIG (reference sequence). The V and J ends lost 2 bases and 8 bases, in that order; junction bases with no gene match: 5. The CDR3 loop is CAWSSGGREKLFF. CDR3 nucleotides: TGTGCCTGGAGTTCAGGGGGAAGAGAAAAACTGTTTTTT.

CDR3 nucleotides: TGTGCCAGCAGCGCCAGGGAAAGAATCACTGAAGCTTTCTTT. Translating gives CASSARERITEAFF. The V gene is TRBV7-8, the J gene TRBJ1-1; D is possibly TRBD1 (5 bases). The germline CDR1 and CDR2 sequences are SGHVS and FQNEAQ. The CDR3 consists of 14 residues. Between the trimmed V and J ends, which lost 5 bases and 4 bases, there was a span of 14 bases.

The CDR3 DNA reads as TGTGCCAGCAGCCAAGAATTTGAGGGAGTTCCGCAGTATTTT. Protein: CASSQEFEGVPQYF. The chain joins TRBV3-1 (or the pseudogene TRBV3-2) to TRBJ2-3, with D maybe TRBD2 (5 bases). Germline CDR1 and CDR2: LGHDT and YNNKEL (reference sequence). The CDR3 is 14 amino acids. V lost 0 bases, J lost 10 bases, and 14 bases lay in between.

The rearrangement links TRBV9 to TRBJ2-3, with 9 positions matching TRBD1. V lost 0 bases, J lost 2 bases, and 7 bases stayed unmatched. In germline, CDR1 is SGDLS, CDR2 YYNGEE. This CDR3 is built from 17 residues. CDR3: CASSVGGGTGFTDTQYF. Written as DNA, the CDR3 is TGTGCCAGCAGCGTAGGTGGGGGGACAGGGTTCACAGATACGCAGTATTTT.

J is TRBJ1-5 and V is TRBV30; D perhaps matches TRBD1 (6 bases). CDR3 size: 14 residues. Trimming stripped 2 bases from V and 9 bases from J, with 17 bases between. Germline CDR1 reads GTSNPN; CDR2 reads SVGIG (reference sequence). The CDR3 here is CAWSTAVGAWPQHF. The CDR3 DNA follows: TGTGCCTGGAGTACCGCGGTGGGGGCATGGCCCCAGCATTTT. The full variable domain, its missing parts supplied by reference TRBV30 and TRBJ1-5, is SQTIHQWPATLVQPVGSPLSLECTVEGTSNPNLYWYRQAAGRGLQLLFYSVGIGQISSEVPQNLSASRPQDRQFILSSKKLLLSDSGFYLCAWSTAVGAWPQHFGDGTRLSIL.

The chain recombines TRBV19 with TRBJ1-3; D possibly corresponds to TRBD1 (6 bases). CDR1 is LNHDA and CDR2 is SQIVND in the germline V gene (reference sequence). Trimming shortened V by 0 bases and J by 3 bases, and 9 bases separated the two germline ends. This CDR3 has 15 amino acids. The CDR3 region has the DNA TGTGCCAGTAGTATAGATCGGACAGTTGGAAACACCATATATTTT. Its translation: CASSIDRTVGNTIYF.